This note documents a single T cell receptor beta chain sequence. It lacks a known antigen. Per-base qualities were not stored, and no clone one base away is much larger. V lost 5 bases and J lost 0 bases, and the count of bases not matched to a germline gene is 13. There are 19 amino acids in the CDR3, from cysteine to phenylalanine inclusive. The only DNA kept is the CDR3, 57 bases in frame from the first base. The CDR1 and CDR2 encoded by the germline V gene (reference sequence) are LNHDA and SQIVND. Genomic DNA was extracted from sorted cells for sequencing of the TCRbeta CDR3 region. The immunoSEQ Assay was used for sequencing of TCRbeta CDR3 regions. TCRdb limited this immuneACCESS table to in-frame rearrangements with V and J called. A share of clones is missing; checked studies link under half to unresolved V genes, and the rest is unexplained. For this sample the table gives 73,000 or so clones, of which about 93% were detected only once. 0.44% of the sample is held by the ten biggest clonotypes.

This sample is drawn from a study of OX40 agonist ivuxolimab in advanced cancers. Study-level background: Ivuxolimab was an agonistic, fully human IgG2 monoclonal antibody directed against OX40 (CD134), a costimulatory receptor. Intravenous ivuxolimab was administered to patients every 2 weeks at six dose levels: 0.01, 0.1, 0.3, 1.5, 3 and 10 mg/kg. Of the 50 to 55 dose-escalation patients, hepatocellular carcinoma was present in 19, melanoma in around 15, renal cell carcinoma in 9 and head and neck cancer in 9. The dose-escalation cohort was about 83% male with a mean age of about 58 years, ranging from roughly 20 to 80. Prior anti-PD-1, anti-PD-L1 or anti-CTLA-4 therapy was permitted, and about 40% of dose-escalation patients had received checkpoint inhibitors. Partial responses occurred in three dose-escalation patients, of whom one had hepatocellular carcinoma and two had cutaneous melanoma. The point of sequencing TCRbeta in the periphery was to test whether ivuxolimab changed TCR sequence diversity and drove clonal T-cell expansion. The paper covers the monotherapy dose-escalation part of the phase I ivuxolimab trial, which included N of about 56 patients. What the authors observed across the whole study: Low levels of normalized T-cell clonal expansion were also seen in some patients who did not respond. At doses from 0.1 to 3.0 mg/kg, clonal expansion was seen in both CD4+ and CD8+ blood T cells between baseline and week 6. In partial responders in the 0.1-3.0 mg/kg groups, normalized peripheral clonal expansion was found to be among the lowest, especially among CD8+ T cells. Antigen specificity was not determined for the clonally expanded peripheral T cells. After ivuxolimab, expanded clones were on average more numerous among CD8+ T cells than among CD4+ T cells.

Patients with a history of autoimmune disease or receiving systemic immunosuppression were excluded from the trial. Peripheral blood for TCR sequencing was drawn from every dose cohort at baseline, at cycle 4 day 1 and at cycle 7 day 1. The samples were taken from a phase I, first-in-human, multicenter, open-label dose-escalation trial of ivuxolimab. The trial enrolled adults with locally advanced or metastatic head and neck squamous cell, hepatocellular, melanoma or renal cell carcinoma. Before TCR sequencing, CD4+ and CD8+ T cells were separately sorted from peripheral blood. The receptor chain draws on TRBV19 and TRBJ2-2; 9 nucleotides in the junction match TRBD1. The source of this sequence is an adult with an advanced solid tumor such as melanoma, head and neck, liver or kidney cancer. Sequencing used CD4+ or CD8+ T cells sorted from blood, obtained in a trial of the OX40 agonist ivuxolimab. The DNA reads TGTGCCAGTAGTGTATACAGGGGGCGAGGTGGGTCGAACACCGGGGAGCTGTTTTTT. Its protein product is CASSVYRGRGGSNTGELFF.